The 8 T cell receptor beta chains listed next were all sequenced from one sample in a study of shared clonotypes between healthy human individuals. Assay used: immunoSEQ multiplex PCR; TCRdb lists only in-frame clones, some missing. This table holds 1,500,000 or so clones, around 98.5% found once. What was sequenced was naive CD4+ T cells sorted from blood. Indicated subset: CD45RA+ positively selected. Source of these receptors: a man aged 25-45 years in good health.

The V gene is TRBV5-6, the J gene TRBJ1-1; 7 bases agree with TRBD1. CDR1 is SGHDT and CDR2 is YYEEEE in the germline V gene. The CDR3 is 14 residues long. Losses at the gene ends were 2 bases for V and 0 bases for J; bases not matched to a gene: 1. DNA for the CDR3: TGTGCCAGCAGCTTCGGGACAGTGAACACTGAAGCTTTCTTT. Residues: CASSFGTVNTEAFF.

For the CDR3, the DNA is TGTGCCAGCAGCCCAGGAGGAGGACTCCACACCGGGGAGCTGTTTTTT. It is translated as CASSPGGGLHTGELFF. The V gene is TRBV9, the J gene TRBJ2-2; possibly TRBD2 for D (5 bases). The ends were cut back, 4 bases at V and 3 bases at J, with 16 bases in the middle. From germline, CDR1 is SGDLS and CDR2 YYNGEE. The CDR3 spans 16 residues.

This clone was detected only once. The chain joins TRBV11-2 to TRBJ2-1, with D maybe TRBD2 (6 bases). V lost 7 bases, J lost 3 bases, and 16 bases lay in between. The CDR3 loop spans 15 amino acids. The germline V gene encodes CDR1 SGHAT and CDR2 FQNNGV. The CDR3 protein is CASTKGRGNYNEQFF. The CDR3 nucleotides are TGTGCCAGCACCAAAGGGCGCGGGAACTACAATGAGCAGTTCTTC. The entire variable domain, with the rest obtained from reference TRBV11-2 and TRBJ2-1, is as follows: EAGVAQSPRYKIIEKRQSVAFWCNPISGHATLYWYQQILGQGPKLLIQFQNNGVVDDSQLPKDRFSAERLKGVDSTLKIQPAKLEDSAVYLCASTKGRGNYNEQFFGPGTRLTVL.

The J gene is TRBJ2-7, the V gene TRBV5-1, with TRBD2 matching 11 bases. Germline V gives CDR1 SGHRS, CDR2 YFSETQ. The CDR3 consists of 16 residues. With 3 bases clipped from V and 3 bases from J, the junction kept 8 bases outside the gene matches. CDR3: CASSSGLAGKDYEQYF. CDR3 in DNA: TGCGCCAGCAGCTCCGGACTAGCGGGTAAGGACTACGAGCAGTACTTC.

This clone has just one count. CDR3: CASSLGLATSYEQYF. Here the CDR3 DNA reads TGCGCCAGCAGCTTGGGACTCGCAACATCCTACGAGCAGTACTTC. This chain connects TRBV5-1 to TRBJ2-7; D is unresolved. There are 15 residues in the CDR3. The V end lost 0 bases, the J end lost 1 base, and 11 bases lay between the germline ends. Germline V gene data show CDR1 as SGHRS and CDR2 as YFSETQ.

The genes are TRBV6-5 and TRBJ2-7; D is tentatively TRBD1 or TRBD2 (5 bases each). The length of the CDR3 is 15 residues. Per the germline V gene, CDR1 is MNHEY and CDR2 is SVGAGI. V was clipped by 7 bases and J by 3 bases, with 19 bases between them. CDR3 sequence reads: CASMIISAGSYEQYF. The CDR3 DNA sequence: TGTGCCAGCATGATTATCTCGGCAGGGAGCTACGAGCAGTACTTC.

The V and J genes are TRBV6-1 and TRBJ2-3; D might be TRBD2 (6 bases). This CDR3 spans 14 amino acids. Trimming left V 2 bases short and J 4 bases short, with 10 bases between. Germline assignment: CDR1 MNHNS and CDR2 SASEGT. The CDR3 sequence: CASSEQRVADTQYF. In DNA form, the CDR3 reads TGTGCCAGCAGTGAACAGCGGGTAGCAGATACGCAGTATTTT.

This clone was picked up one time. The chain joins TRBV11-2 to TRBJ2-7; TRBD1 matches at 9 bases. The CDR3 is 16 residues long. J was trimmed by 2 bases and V by 4 bases; bases with no gene match: 9. Germline V gene lookup returns CDR1 SGHAT and CDR2 FQNNGV. Here the CDR3 reads CASSSLPGQGPYEQYF. The CDR3 DNA follows: TGTGCCAGCAGCTCCCTACCGGGACAGGGTCCCTACGAGCAGTACTTC.